The clone carrying this T cell receptor beta chain was observed at least ten times. The record originates from a study of T-cell reconstitution after alpha-beta-depleted transplantation in children. Germline V CDR1 and CDR2: SQVTM, ANQGSEA. The junction had 6 bases not matched to a gene; V was cut back by 8 bases and J by 8 bases. The CDR3 contains 12 residues. The authors prepared the TCRbeta library with unique molecular identifiers. TCRdb re-derived calls from the PCR reads in MiXCR, one entry per CDR3 protein. The table shows approximately 130,000 distinct CDR3 sequences, with around 9.8% occurring only once.

This clonotype was obtained from a girl in the first two years of life who had a stem cell transplant for combined immunodeficiency, so the T cells may come from the graft donor. V is TRBV29-1 and J is TRBJ2-1; 10 nucleotides match TRBD1. Specimen: PBMCs, mostly from graft donor cells, collected 180 days after TCRalphabeta/CD19-depleted stem cell transplant. The CDR3: CSLGQGRDEQFF. The CDR3 DNA reads as TGCAGCCTGGGACAGGGGAGGGATGAGCAGTTCTTC.